The clone carrying this TCR beta chain was seen once. This sample stems from a study of T cell changes during pregnancy in multiple sclerosis. CDR3 length: 12 amino acids. Deletions cut 3 bases from V and 9 bases from J, with 8 bases between. CDR1 is ENHRY and CDR2 is SYGVKD in the germline V gene. Here immunoSEQ multiplex PCR was the method, and the copy in TCRdb shows in-frame clones only, minus some. The data hold tens of thousands of clones, with roughly nine tenths observed a single time. This receptor was identified in a female donor with multiple sclerosis, enrolled in a pregnancy study. Here the sequenced sample was CD4+ T cells from peripheral blood mononuclear cells, taken in the first trimester of pregnancy. The chain has TRBV10-3 and TRBJ2-2; D uncertain. The CDR3 here is CAISELGRELFF. Here the CDR3 DNA reads TGTGCCATCAGTGAACTGGGCAGGGAGCTGTTTTTT.